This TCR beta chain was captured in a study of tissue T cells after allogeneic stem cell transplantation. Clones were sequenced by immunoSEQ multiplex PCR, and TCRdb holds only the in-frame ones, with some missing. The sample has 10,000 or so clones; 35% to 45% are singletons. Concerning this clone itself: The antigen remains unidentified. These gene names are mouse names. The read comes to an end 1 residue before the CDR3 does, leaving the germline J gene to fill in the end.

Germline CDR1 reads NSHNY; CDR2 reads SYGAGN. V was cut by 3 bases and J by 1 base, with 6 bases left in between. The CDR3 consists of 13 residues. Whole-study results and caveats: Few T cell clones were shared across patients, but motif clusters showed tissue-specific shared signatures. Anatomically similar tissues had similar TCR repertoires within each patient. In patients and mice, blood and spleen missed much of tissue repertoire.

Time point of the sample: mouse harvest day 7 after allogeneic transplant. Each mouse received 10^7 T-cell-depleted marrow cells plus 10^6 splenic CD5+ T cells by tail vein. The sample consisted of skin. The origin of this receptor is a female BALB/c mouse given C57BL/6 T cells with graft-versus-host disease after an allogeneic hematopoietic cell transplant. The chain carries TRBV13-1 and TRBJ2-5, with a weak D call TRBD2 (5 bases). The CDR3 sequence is CASSGGDQDTQYF. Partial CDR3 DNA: TGTGCCAGCAGTGGTGGGGACCAAGACACCCAGTAC.